This TCR beta chain was retrieved from a study of T cells in Graves' hyperthyroidism and ophthalmopathy. Study-wide results and limits: Model predictions of ophthalmopathy came a median approximately seven months before onset.

This CDR3 is built from 18 residues. V was trimmed by 0 bases and J by 0 bases, leaving 20 bases between them. From germline, CDR1 is DFQATT and CDR2 SNEGSKA (reference sequence). Amplification of TCR beta CDR3 regions was performed using RNA transcripts as template. A set of HTBI primers served as the primers for a first-round RT-PCR of the TCR CDR3. TCRdb independently ran MiXCR on the multiplex PCR reads; one entry per CDR3 protein. The sample includes 200,000 to 300,000 distinct CDR3 sequences, 15% to 20% of them seen just once. This clonotype was seen ten or more times. Its antigen is undetermined.

The source is a woman between 18 and 30 years old with Graves' ophthalmopathy. This chain connects TRBV20-1 to TRBJ1-2; the D gene is possibly TRBD1 (5 bases). The source material was blood. CDR3 protein: CSARDWGRTRASNYGYTF. CDR3 in DNA: TGCAGTGCTAGAGATTGGGGCAGAACGCGAGCCTCTAACTATGGCTACACCTTC.